The T cell receptor beta chain under discussion was sequenced for a study of PD-1 blockade in classical Hodgkin lymphoma. Comments on this clone: Its cognate antigen is unknown.

The CDR3 spans 15 residues. Germline loops: CDR1 LGHNT, CDR2 FRNRAP. Losses at the gene ends were 1 base for V and 4 bases for J; bases not matched to a gene: 3. Regarding the study as a whole: Patients starting nivolumab under 1 year after ASCT were excluded.

Relapse after autologous stem cell transplantation occurred in every patient, and brentuximab vedotin exposure varied. Classifying best responses yielded complete response, partial response or progressive disease. The protocol was immunoSEQ multiplex PCR, while the TCRdb copy is restricted to in-frame clones and leaves out a portion. The table records under 95,000 clones, around 90% of them present only once. The rearrangement uses TRBV12-5 and TRBJ2-2; TRBD1 agrees at 7 bases. Sequences were derived from peripheral blood mononuclear cells (PBMCs), sampled before the second cycle of nivolumab. The origin of this receptor is a human donor with classical Hodgkin lymphoma. DNA of the CDR3: TGTGCTAGTGGTTTGGGACAGGGTAGCACCGGGGAGCTGTTTTTT. This codes for CASGLGQGSTGELFF.